This T cell receptor (beta chain) came from a study of blood T cell repertoires in COVID-19. Study at large: The United States, Italy and Spain supplied acute and convalescent COVID-19 samples. T cells, B-cell-depleted T cells, or PBMCs provided the cDNA or gDNA that served as material.

This clone was recorded only once. Using immunoSEQ multiplex PCR, the repertoire was profiled, and TCRdb retains in-frame clones only, with some absent. The sample carries 99,000 or so clones, approximately 88% recorded once. CDR1 and CDR2 from the germline V gene are SGHRS and YFSETQ. This CDR3 comprises 15 residues. The trim removed 3 bases at V and 0 bases at J, leaving 1 base unmatched. The sequencing sample was made of peripheral blood. This TCR came from a man in his sixties with acute or convalescent COVID-19. V and J are TRBV5-1 and TRBJ1-5; TRBD1 agrees at 9 bases. In nucleotides, the CDR3 is TGCGCCAGCAGCTGGACAGGGGATAGCAATCAGCCCCAGCATTTT. Amino acids: CASSWTGDSNQPQHF.